This T cell receptor beta chain derives from a study of T cells in Graves' hyperthyroidism and ophthalmopathy. This clonotype was seen ten or more times. What it binds is unknown. Using RNA transcripts as the source, TCR beta CDR3 regions were amplified. A set of HTBI primers served as the primers for a first-round RT-PCR of the TCR CDR3. TCRdb analysed the multiplex PCR reads with MiXCR anew, one entry per CDR3 protein. The profile shows a few hundred thousand distinct CDR3 sequences, over 13% of them singletons. Points from the study as a whole: Most thyroid clonotypes expanded above 0.001 appeared in blood too.

Sequenced material: blood. This TCR was sampled from a woman younger than 30 with Graves' hyperthyroidism.

The chain's CDR3 is CASSQIRGGYGYTF. Written as DNA, the CDR3 is TGTGCCAGCAGTCAGATACGTGGGGGCTATGGCTACACCTTC. The V call is TRBV12-3 or TRBV12-4, the J call TRBJ1-2; tentative D call: TRBD1 (5 bases). CDR3 length equals 14 residues. Between the trimmed V and J ends, which lost 5 bases and 4 bases, there was a span of 14 bases.